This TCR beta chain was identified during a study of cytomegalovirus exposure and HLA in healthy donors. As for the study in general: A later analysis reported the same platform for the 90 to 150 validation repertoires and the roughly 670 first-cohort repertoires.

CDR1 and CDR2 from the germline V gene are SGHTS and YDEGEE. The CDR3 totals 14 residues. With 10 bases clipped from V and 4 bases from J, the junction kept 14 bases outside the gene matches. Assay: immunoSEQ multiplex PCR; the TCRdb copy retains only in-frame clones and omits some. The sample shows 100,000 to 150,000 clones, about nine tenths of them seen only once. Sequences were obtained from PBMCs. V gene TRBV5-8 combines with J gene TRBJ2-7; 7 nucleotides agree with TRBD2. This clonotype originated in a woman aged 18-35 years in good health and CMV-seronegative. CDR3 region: CASKRPGAGYEQYF. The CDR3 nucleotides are TGTGCCTCGAAACGGCCGGGAGCGGGATACGAGCAGTACTTC.